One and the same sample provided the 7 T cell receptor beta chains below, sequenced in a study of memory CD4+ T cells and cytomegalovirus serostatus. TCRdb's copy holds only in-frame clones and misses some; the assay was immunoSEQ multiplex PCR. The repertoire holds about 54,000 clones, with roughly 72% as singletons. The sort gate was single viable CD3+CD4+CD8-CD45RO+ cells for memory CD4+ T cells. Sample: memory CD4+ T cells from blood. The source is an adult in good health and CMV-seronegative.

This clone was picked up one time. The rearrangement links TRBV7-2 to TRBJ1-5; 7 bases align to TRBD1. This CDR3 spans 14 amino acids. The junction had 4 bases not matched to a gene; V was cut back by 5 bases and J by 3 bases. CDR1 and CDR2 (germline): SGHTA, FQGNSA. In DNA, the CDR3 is TGTGCCAGCAGCGGGGGACAGCCCAATCAGCCCCAGCATTTT. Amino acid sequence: CASSGGQPNQPQHF.

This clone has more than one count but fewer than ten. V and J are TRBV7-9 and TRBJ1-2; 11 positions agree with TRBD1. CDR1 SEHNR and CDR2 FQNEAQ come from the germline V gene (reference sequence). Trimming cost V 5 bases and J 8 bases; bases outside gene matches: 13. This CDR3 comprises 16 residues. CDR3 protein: CASSPQGQGVGGGYTF. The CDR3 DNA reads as TGTGCCAGCAGCCCACAGGGACAGGGGGTAGGAGGCGGCTACACCTTC. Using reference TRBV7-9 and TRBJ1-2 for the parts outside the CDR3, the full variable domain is DTGVSQNPRHKITKRGQNVTFRCDPISEHNRLYWYRQTLGQGPEFLTYFQNEAQLEKSRLLSDRFSAERPKGSFSTLEIQRTEQGDSAMYLCASSPQGQGVGGGYTFGSGTRLTVV.

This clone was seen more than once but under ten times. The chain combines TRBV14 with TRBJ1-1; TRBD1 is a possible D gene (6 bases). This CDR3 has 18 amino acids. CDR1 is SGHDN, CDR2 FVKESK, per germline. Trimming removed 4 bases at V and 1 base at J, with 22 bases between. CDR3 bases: TGTGCCAGCAGCCCAAGCGTTTTTGGGGGCGGCTGGAACACTGAAGCTTTCTTT. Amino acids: CASSPSVFGGGWNTEAFF.

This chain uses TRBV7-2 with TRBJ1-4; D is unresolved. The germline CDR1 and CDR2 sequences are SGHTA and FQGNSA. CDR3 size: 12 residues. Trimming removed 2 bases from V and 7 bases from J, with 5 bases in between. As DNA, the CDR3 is TGTGCCAGCAGCTTAAAGGCTGAAAAACTGTTTTTT. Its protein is CASSLKAEKLFF.

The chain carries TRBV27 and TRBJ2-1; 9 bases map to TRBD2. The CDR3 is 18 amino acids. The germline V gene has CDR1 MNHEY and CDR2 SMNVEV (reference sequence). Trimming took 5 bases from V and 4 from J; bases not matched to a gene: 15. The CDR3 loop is CASSPIRLAGVKYNEQFF. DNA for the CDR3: TGTGCCAGCAGTCCCATCCGGTTAGCGGGAGTGAAATACAATGAGCAGTTCTTC.

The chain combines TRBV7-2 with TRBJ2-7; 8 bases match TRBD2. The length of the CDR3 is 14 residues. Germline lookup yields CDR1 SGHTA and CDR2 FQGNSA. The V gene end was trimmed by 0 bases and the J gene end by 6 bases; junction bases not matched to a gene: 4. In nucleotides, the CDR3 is TGTGCCAGCAGCTTAGCTGGGACTAGGGGCGAGCAGTACTTC. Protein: CASSLAGTRGEQYF.

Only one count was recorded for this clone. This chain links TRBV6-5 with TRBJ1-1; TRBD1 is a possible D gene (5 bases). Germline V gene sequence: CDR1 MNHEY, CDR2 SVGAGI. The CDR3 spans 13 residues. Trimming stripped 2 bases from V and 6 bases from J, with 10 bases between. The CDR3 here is CASSYVGAPEAFF. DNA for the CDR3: TGTGCCAGCAGTTACGTTGGGGCACCTGAAGCTTTCTTT.